Listed below are T cell receptor beta chains from one sample, sequenced in a study of T-cell reconstitution after alpha-beta-depleted transplantation in children. MiXCR was run by TCRdb on the PCR reads, yielding one entry per CDR3 protein. The sample carries around 130,000 distinct CDR3 sequences, around a tenth recorded once. Source: PBMCs, mostly from graft donor cells, taken 180 days after TCRalphabeta/CD19-depleted stem cell transplant. The receptors shown here come from a girl younger than two who had a stem cell transplant for combined immunodeficiency, so the T cells may come from the graft donor. Each CDR3 is given with its conserved first and last residue. The D gene is left open where the match is weak. Where a row states a size, it is once, few, many or the class of an expanded clone; other rows omit it.

v_gene,abundance,j_gene,d_gene,CDR3nt,CDR3aa
TRBV19,NA,TRBJ2-2,TRBD2,TGTGCCAGTAGCTATCGACTAGCGGGAGGGCCTCAGGAGCTGTTTTTT,CASSYRLAGGPQELFF
TRBV20-1,few,TRBJ2-2,TRBD1,TGCAGTGCTAGATTACCCGACAGGGACACCGGGGAGCTGTTTTTT,CSARLPDRDTGELFF
TRBV7-8,NA,TRBJ2-7,NA,TGTGCCAGCAGCTTAAAGGGCTCCTCTCGTTCCTACGAGCAGTACTTC,CASSLKGSSRSYEQYF
TRBV5-6,NA,TRBJ2-3,NA,TGTGCCAGCAGCTTAGGAGGTTGGGCAGATACGCAGTATTTT,CASSLGGWADTQYF
TRBV7-8,NA,TRBJ2-5,NA,TGTGCCAGCAGCCTGAGCGGTAGCCGGAGAGAGACCCATTACTTC,CASSLSGSRRETHYF
TRBV27,few,TRBJ2-1,NA,TGTGCCAGCGGCGTGGGGACCACCTACAATGAGCAGTTCTTC,CASGVGTTYNEQFF
TRBV6-1,few,TRBJ2-2,NA,TGTGCCAGCGCAAGGGGGGTAAACACCGGGGAGCTGTTTTTT,CASARGVNTGELFF
TRBV7-2,few,TRBJ1-3,NA,TGTGCCAGCAGCTCCCTCTCACACATTGGAAACACCATATATTTT,CASSSLSHIGNTIYF
TRBV29-1,few,TRBJ2-7,NA,TGCAGCGTTGAATCCAGTTCCTACGAGCAGTACTTC,CSVESSSYEQYF
TRBV12-3/TRBV12-4,many,TRBJ2-3,TRBD1,TGTGCCAGCAGTTTCGGGGACAGCCCCACAGATACGCAGTATTTT,CASSFGDSPTDTQYF
TRBV20-1,few,TRBJ2-7,NA,TGCAGTGCTGGGGGGCTCCGGGACTCGATCGCCTACAACGCCTACGAGCAGTACTTC,CSAGGLRDSIAYNAYEQYF
TRBV28,NA,TRBJ2-7,NA,TGTGCCAGCAGTTTATACGGGGAGTCCGAGCAGTACTTC,CASSLYGESEQYF
TRBV5-1,NA,TRBJ2-7,NA,TGCGCCAGCAGTCAGGGAAACTACGAGCAGTACTTC,CASSQGNYEQYF
TRBV7-2,few,TRBJ2-7,NA,TGTGCCAGCAGCAAAGGACCCCCTCACAACGAGCAGTACTTC,CASSKGPPHNEQYF
TRBV27,few,TRBJ2-2,TRBD2,TGTGCCAGCAGGGGCAGGGGGGCTAGCGGGAACGGGGAGCTGTTTTTT,CASRGRGASGNGELFF
TRBV20-1,many,TRBJ2-7,TRBD2,TGCAGTGTTGCGGGACTAGCGGGAGCTGAAGAGCAGTACTTC,CSVAGLAGAEEQYF
TRBV12-3/TRBV12-4,few,TRBJ2-7,TRBD2,TGTGCCAGCAGTTCGAGGGGGACTAGCGGGACTCAGTACTTC,CASSSRGTSGTQYF
TRBV6-5,NA,TRBJ2-1,TRBD2,TGTGCCAGCAGTTCGGGACTAGCGGGGGGGCTGGGGGGTTGGTTCTTC,CASSSGLAGGLGGWFF
TRBV20-1,many,TRBJ2-7,NA,TGCAGTGCCCGGACCGTCTCCTACGAGCAGTACTTC,CSARTVSYEQYF
TRBV11-2,NA,TRBJ2-4,TRBD2,TGTGCCAGCAGCTTATGGGCATTAGCGGGGACCTTATCCAAAAACATTCAGTACTTC,CASSLWALAGTLSKNIQYF
TRBV28,NA,TRBJ2-5,NA,TGTGCCAGCAGTCCGCCGGGCGGGGCGAAGAAGACCCAGTACTTC,CASSPPGGAKKTQYF
TRBV18,few,TRBJ1-1,TRBD1,TGTGCCAGCTCACCTGAGGCAGGGGGCGTCACTGAAGCTTTCTTT,CASSPEAGGVTEAFF
TRBV18,few,TRBJ2-7,TRBD1,TGTGCCAGCTCACGGGACAGCGAGCAGTACTTC,CASSRDSEQYF
TRBV5-1,NA,TRBJ2-5,TRBD1,TGCGCCAGCAGCAACCGGGACAGGGGGCGATGGGAGACCCAGTACTTC,CASSNRDRGRWETQYF
TRBV28,few,TRBJ2-7,NA,TGTGCCAGCAGTTCCACCTCCTCCGCCAGGGGCCCCGTTTCCTACGAGCAGTACTTC,CASSSTSSARGPVSYEQYF
TRBV6-5,NA,TRBJ2-7,NA,TGTGCCAGCAGTTACCTGGGGCTGACCTACGAGCAGTACTTC,CASSYLGLTYEQYF
TRBV6-5,few,TRBJ1-2,NA,TGTGCCAGCAGTTACCGAGGCAGGCTCTATGGCTACACCTTC,CASSYRGRLYGYTF
TRBV12-3/TRBV12-4,NA,TRBJ2-1,NA,TGTGCCAGCACCCTGGTAGGGAATGAGCAGTTCTTC,CASTLVGNEQFF
TRBV12-3/TRBV12-4,few,TRBJ1-1,TRBD1,TGTGCCAGCAGTTCTAGGGGGCGCTTT,CASSSRGRF
TRBV5-5,few,TRBJ2-7,TRBD2,TGTGCCAGCAGCTTGGTCATGGGGCTAGCGGGAGCTTACGAGCAGTACTTC,CASSLVMGLAGAYEQYF
TRBV20-1,few,TRBJ2-5,NA,TGCAGTGCTAGAGATCCAGGGAGAGAGACCCAGTACTTC,CSARDPGRETQYF
TRBV20-1,many,TRBJ2-5,NA,TGCAGTGCTAGTAACGATCAAGAGACCCAGTACTTC,CSASNDQETQYF
TRBV29-1,NA,TRBJ2-2,TRBD1,TGCAGCGCAGGACAGGGGAACACCGGGGAGCTGTTTTTT,CSAGQGNTGELFF
TRBV5-5,NA,TRBJ1-1,NA,TGTGCCAGCAGCTTGGGGGGCAAAACTGACGCTTTCTTT,CASSLGGKTDAFF
TRBV7-2,NA,TRBJ2-3,NA,TGTGCCAGCAGCTGGGACTCACGCACAGATACGCAGTATTTT,CASSWDSRTDTQYF
TRBV20-1,NA,TRBJ1-2,TRBD1,TGCAGTGCCAGGGGGCTAGGTGGCTACACCTTC,CSARGLGGYTF
TRBV12-3/TRBV12-4,NA,TRBJ2-6,NA,TGTGCCAGCAGGTCTACGCAGGACGGAGCCTCTGGGGCCAACGTCCTGACTTTC,CASRSTQDGASGANVLTF
TRBV21-1,few,TRBJ2-7,NA,TGTGCCAGCAGCCACCGGACTAGCGGATTGACCTACGAGCAGTACTTC,CASSHRTSGLTYEQYF
TRBV20-1,few,TRBJ2-3,NA,TGCAGTGCTAGTACCCCAGATACGCAGTATTTT,CSASTPDTQYF